This T cell receptor (beta chain) emerged from a study of T cells in Graves' hyperthyroidism and ophthalmopathy. This CDR3 has 14 amino acids. Germline values: CDR1 SGHTS, CDR2 YDEGEE. V lost 4 bases and J 8 bases, leaving 18 bases between the germline ends. There are many counts of this clonotype. Amplified TCR beta CDR3 regions derived from RNA transcripts. Primed by the HTBI set, a first-round RT-PCR was run on the TCR CDR3. In TCRdb, the multiplex PCR reads were re-called with MiXCR into one record per CDR3 protein. The sample yields 400,000 or so distinct CDR3 sequences, approximately 16% seen once.

The receptor was isolated from a woman aged 55-75 years with Graves' ophthalmopathy. The specimen sequenced was blood. The chain recombines TRBV5-8 with TRBJ1-2; possibly TRBD1 for D (5 bases). The CDR3 sequence is CASSTLTANGGYTF. The CDR3 DNA follows: TGTGCCAGCAGCACCCTGACAGCCAACGGGGGCTACACCTTC.